This entry lists 17 T cell receptor beta chains sequenced from one sample in a study of technical replicates of blood from several donors (dated by TCRdb to about 2017). The library came from the immunoSEQ multiplex PCR assay. TCRdb holds this immuneACCESS table with in-frame rearrangements only. Some clones are missing; in checked studies, unresolved V genes explain under half, and the rest has no known cause. The sample profile shows about 73,000 clones; 85% to 95% of them were found once. The biggest ten clones account for approximately 4.4% of the sample. The sample consisted of PBMCs. The receptors derive from a human donor in good health. Some clones in this sample may be carry-over from other donors' samples.

The chain uses TRBV2 and TRBJ2-7; 13 bases agree with TRBD2. Germline V lookup: CDR1 SNHLY, CDR2 FYNNEI. The CDR3 has 14 residues. V trimming: 6 bases; J trimming: 7 bases; junction bases outside the gene matches: 6. In nucleotides, the CDR3 is TGTGCCAGCAGGCCGGGACTAGCGGGAAGAGAGCAGTACTTC. This encodes CASRPGLAGREQYF.

This chain links TRBV5-1 with TRBJ2-7, with D tentatively TRBD2 (5 bases). V lost 0 bases and J lost 2, with 12 bases in between. The CDR3 spans 15 residues. The germline gives CDR1 SGHRS, CDR2 YFSETQ. CDR3 DNA sequence: TGCGCCAGCAGCTTGGGGGCTAGCCCCACCTACGAGCAGTACTTC. Protein product: CASSLGASPTYEQYF.

This clone was seen a few times. The genes are TRBV4-3 and TRBJ2-5; 8 bases are a match to TRBD2. The CDR3 totals 16 residues. The V gene's germline CDR1 is LGHNA and CDR2 YSLEER. V shed 3 bases and J 1 base; nucleotides not matched to a gene: 7. In DNA, the CDR3 is TGCGCCAGCAGCCAGTACTATGGACTAGCCCAAGAGACCCAGTACTTC. Translation gives CASSQYYGLAQETQYF.

This clone has a single count. The V gene is TRBV15, the J gene TRBJ2-7; the match to TRBD1 covers 8 bases. The CDR3 loop spans 14 amino acids. V lost 0 bases to trimming and J lost 7 bases; unmatched junction nucleotides: 5. Germline CDR1 and CDR2: LNHNV and YYDKDF (reference sequence). CDR3 loop: CATSRDRGQDEQYF. The DNA of the CDR3 is TGTGCCACCAGCAGAGATCGGGGACAGGATGAGCAGTACTTC.

V gene TRBV4-3 combines with J gene TRBJ1-2; 10 nucleotides match TRBD1. The CDR3 length is 13 residues. After removal of 4 bases from V and 9 bases from J, the junction contained 5 bases not matched to a gene. CDR1 and CDR2 (germline): LGHNA, YSLEER. DNA of the CDR3: TGCGCCAGCAGCCTTGGGGACAGGGGAAGCTACACCTTC. Residues: CASSLGDRGSYTF.

The chain joins TRBV5-1 to TRBJ2-7; 7 nucleotides match TRBD2. CDR3 size: 16 residues. Germline-derived CDR1 and CDR2 are SGHRS and YFSETQ. V shed 6 bases and J 0 bases; nucleotides not matched to a gene: 12. The DNA for the CDR3 is TGCGCCAGCAACGGGGCACTAGCGTCTACCTCCTACGAGCAGTACTTC. Its protein is CASNGALASTSYEQYF.

The rearrangement uses TRBV29-1 and TRBJ1-1, with D maybe TRBD1 (5 bases). Trimming stripped 7 bases from V and 4 bases from J, with 10 bases between. Germline V gene sequence: CDR1 SQVTM, CDR2 ANQGSEA. The CDR3 spans 11 residues. CDR3 nucleotides: TGCAGCGGGGGGACTTTCACTGAAGCTTTCTTT. It is translated as CSGGTFTEAFF. Filled out from reference TRBV29-1 and TRBJ1-1, the complete variable domain reads SAVISQKPSRDICQRGTSLTIQCQVDSQVTMMFWYRQQPGQSLTLIATANQGSEATYESGFVIDKFPISRPNLTFSTLTVSNMSPEDSSIYLCSGGTFTEAFFGQGTRLTVV.

This clone occurred once. The V call is TRBV7-2, the J call TRBJ2-4, with 8 bases identical to TRBD2. V was clipped by 1 base and J by 7 bases; unmatched bases: 6. Per germline, CDR1 SGHTA and CDR2 FQGNSA. This CDR3 contains 15 residues. Written as DNA, the CDR3 is TGTGCCAGCAGCTTAGTCGGTAGCGGGACGAACATTCAGTACTTC. It encodes CASSLVGSGTNIQYF.

This chain uses TRBV10-3 with TRBJ1-1, with TRBD1 matching over 7 bases. Germline V gene data show CDR1 as ENHRY and CDR2 as SYGVKD. CDR3 length: 14 residues. Unmatched junction bases numbered 10, after V lost 10 bases and J lost 2 bases. The CDR3 here is CATSTGNGNTEAFF. The CDR3 DNA sequence: TGTGCCACTTCGACAGGGAATGGAAACACTGAAGCTTTCTTT.

The chain couples TRBV7-8 to TRBJ1-1; D possibly corresponds to TRBD1 (5 bases). The CDR3 contains 12 residues. Germline V lookup: CDR1 SGHVS, CDR2 FQNEAQ. Deletions cut 1 base from V and 14 bases from J, with 14 bases between. In DNA form, the CDR3 reads TGTGCCAGCAGCTTAGTAACAGGAAAGAAGTTCTTT. Amino acid sequence: CASSLVTGKKFF. Full variable domain (outside the CDR3, taken from reference TRBV7-8 and TRBJ1-1): GAGVSQSPRYKVAKRGQDVALRCDPISGHVSLFWYQQALGQGPEFLTYFQNEAQLDKSGLPSDRFFAERPEGSVSTLKIQRTQQEDSAVYLCASSLVTGKKFFGQGTRLTVV.

A few counts support this clone. This sequence joins TRBV28 and TRBJ1-1; no clear D gene. Germline lookup yields CDR1 MDHEN and CDR2 SYDVKM. The length of the CDR3 is 12 residues. The V end was cut by 3 bases, the J end by 3 bases, with 5 bases between. The CDR3 coding sequence is TGTGCCAGCAGTTTTCTTGACACTGAAGCTTTCTTT. Its protein is CASSFLDTEAFF.

The chain is built from TRBV9 and TRBJ1-3; TRBD1 agrees at 9 bases. V shed 3 bases and J 0 bases; nucleotides not matched to a gene: 4. The CDR3 has 16 amino acids. Germline assignment: CDR1 SGDLS and CDR2 YYNGEE. The CDR3 DNA reads TGTGCCAGCAGCGGGACAGGGGCCATCTCTGGAAACACCATATATTTT. It specifies CASSGTGAISGNTIYF.

The chain carries TRBV30 and TRBJ2-3; TRBD2 matches 10 bases. The length of the CDR3 is 16 residues. V lost 0 bases to trimming and J lost 2 bases; unmatched junction nucleotides: 5. The germline V gene has CDR1 GTSNPN and CDR2 SVGIG (reference sequence). The CDR3, as DNA: TGTGCCTGGAGTGTACTCAGCGGGAGGGCCACAGATACGCAGTATTTT. Translation gives CAWSVLSGRATDTQYF.

V is TRBV18 and J is TRBJ2-1, with 11 bases matching TRBD1. Germline assignment: CDR1 KGHSH and CDR2 LQKENI. J was trimmed by 4 bases and V by 3 bases; bases with no gene match: 8. CDR3 size: 17 residues. CDR3 region: CASSPGQGVIGYNEQFF. CDR3 coding DNA: TGTGCCAGCTCACCGGGACAGGGGGTAATTGGATACAATGAGCAGTTCTTC.

J is TRBJ2-5 and V is TRBV5-4, with no clear D. Germline CDR1 is SGHNT and CDR2 is YYREEE (reference sequence). Trimming cost V 3 bases and J 7 bases, with 16 bases left between them. The CDR3 contains 14 residues. CDR3 residues: CASSSQSTPGTQYF. CDR3 DNA: TGTGCCAGCAGCTCCCAATCTACCCCCGGGACCCAGTACTTC.

This sequence joins TRBV11-2 and TRBJ2-3; D might be TRBD1 (5 bases). Germline V lookup: CDR1 SGHAT, CDR2 FQNNGV. Trimming cost V 6 bases and J 0 bases, with 16 bases left between them. This CDR3 is built from 16 residues. The CDR3 DNA reads as TGTGCCAGCAGACCCGCTGGACACGCTAGCACAGATACGCAGTATTTT. Its translation is CASRPAGHASTDTQYF.

CDR3 sequence: CASSEASGWWRRQMNTEAFF. CDR3 DNA: TGTGCCAGCAGTGAAGCAAGCGGCTGGTGGAGGCGACAAATGAACACTGAAGCTTTCTTT. The chain joins TRBV2 to TRBJ1-1; D not certain. The germline gives CDR1 SNHLY, CDR2 FYNNEI. Trimming removed 0 bases from V and 0 bases from J, with 23 bases in between. The length of the CDR3 is 20 residues.